This T cell receptor (beta chain) is drawn from a study of early T cells in non-severe SARS-CoV-2 infection (dated by TCRdb to the early 2020s). Study-wide context: Because TCR sequencing was done on bulk RNA from unsorted whole blood, the alpha and beta chains could not be paired.

The library relied on 5' RACE. The listed sequencing device is NextSeq 500. Unique molecular identifiers were attached to individual cDNA molecules in the TCR library protocol so that sequencing error and PCR bias could be corrected. TCR alpha and beta chains were both sequenced, and the abundances of alpha and beta sequences in each sample were closely correlated with each other. The paper's processing steps were these. V gene, J gene and CDR3 annotation of TCR sequences was performed with Decombinator V4. Expanded TCRs were defined as changing significantly between any two time points under a Poisson model with p below 0.0001. TCR abundances were normalised to the total number of TCRs sequenced in each sample and reported as counts per million. TRAV1-2 paired with TRAJ12, TRAJ20 or TRAJ33 defined MAIT TCRs, while TRAV10 paired with TRAJ18 defined iNKT TCRs. A search of VDJdb, accessed on 1 November 2021, was run for TCRs annotated to CMV, EBV and SARS-CoV-2, with TCRs annotated for multiple antigens excluded. The public reads were quality trimmed at Q25 with fastp and then assembled into clones with MiXCR by TCRdb, keeping productive beta chains. Records with the same CDR3 protein are collapsed into one entry carrying the most frequent genes and DNA. V and J calls and clone size were set by TCRdb, not the authors. Recorded for this sample are about 70,000 distinct CDR3 sequences; about 9.1% of them occurred a single time. The ten largest clones capture roughly 16% of the sample.

This clonotype came up many times. The antigen it recognizes is unknown. Nothing much larger sits one base from this clone, and base qualities are not available. Trimming at the junction amounts to 7 bases on V and 1 base on J, and the germline ends lie 13 bases apart. Reading the germline V gene gives CDR1 MGHDK and CDR2 SYGVNS. The CDR3 measures 15 amino acids from cysteine to phenylalanine. Only the CDR3 DNA stays, 45 bases, in frame from base 1. General conclusions and limits of the study: VDJdb matching was skewed toward anti-spike CD8 responses, so virus-specific expansions were likely underestimated and private and CD4 specificities were missed.

This was a case-control study nested in a cohort of healthcare workers in London, UK, who had nasopharyngeal swab PCR tests and blood samples taken every week. Healthcare workers were enrolled in the week of the UK lockdown, from 23 to 31 March 2020, and were followed every week for up to roughly 16 weeks. This chain is built from TRBV25-1 and TRBJ2-2, with a tentative D gene TRBD1 over 5 matching bases. The TCR was taken from an adult who was a healthcare worker with PCR-confirmed SARS-CoV-2 infection or an uninfected control (not recorded which). This specimen was whole blood, taken at baseline. The CDR3 region has the sequence CASTPDTGNTGELFF. The DNA sequence is TGTGCCAGCACCCCAGATACAGGGAACACCGGGGAGCTGTTTTTT.